This TCR beta chain was sequenced during a study of Graves' ophthalmopathy and Graves' hyperthyroidism. Study overall: No ophthalmopathy within 18 months of follow-up signified stable hyperthyroidism. Findings of the study overall: Detection in blood was also observed for most expanded thyroid clonotypes above 0.001 frequency. Ophthalmopathy cases were distinguished from stable hyperthyroidism by a 13-signature model, reaching 85% to 90% sensitivity and 81.08% specificity.

Amplification of TCR beta CDR3 regions used RNA transcripts. HTBI-primed first-round RT-PCR preceded second-round multiplex PCR. TCRdb reanalysed the multiplex PCR reads using MiXCR and keeps one entry per CDR3 protein. This table has 560,000 or so distinct CDR3 sequences, under 45% appearing once. The germline CDR1 and CDR2 sequences are ENHRY and SYGVKD. The V and J ends lost 7 bases and 2 bases respectively, with 9 bases between them. The CDR3 is 14 amino acids. With respect to this clonotype: Its target is not known.

This chain uses TRBV10-3 with TRBJ2-6; D possibly corresponds to TRBD1 (6 bases). The origin of this receptor is an adult man with Graves' hyperthyroidism. The sequenced sample was peripheral blood or thyroid tissue (not recorded which). The CDR3 here is CAIKGVAGANVLTF. The DNA for the CDR3 is TGTGCCATCAAGGGGGTTGCTGGGGCCAACGTCCTGACTTTC.